The source of this T cell receptor beta chain is a study of blood T cell repertoires in COVID-19. Germline values: CDR1 WNHNN, CDR2 SYGVQD (reference sequence). CDR3 length: 16 amino acids. The ends lost 7 bases at V and 0 bases at J; junction bases unmatched: 9. Original methodology: Amplification of reference gene primers was used by the study to estimate nucleated cell counts. Sequencing was performed with immunoSEQ multiplex PCR; in TCRdb, only in-frame clones are kept and a portion is missing. D and trimming come from the DNA, and the V and J calls and clone size come from that table. The sample holds over 200,000 clones, 70% to 90% seen once.

Sequenced: peripheral blood. The rearrangement joins TRBV10-1 to TRBJ2-7; 10 bases agree with TRBD2. This TCR was recovered from a man aged 25 to 45 with COVID-19, enrolled during active disease. The CDR3: CASIGAEREGSYEQYF. CDR3 nucleotide sequence: TGCGCCAGCATTGGGGCGGAGCGGGAGGGCTCCTACGAGCAGTACTTC.